These T cell receptor beta chains were read from a single sample in a study of shared clonotypes between healthy human individuals. Repertoires were generated with immunoSEQ multiplex PCR, while TCRdb's copy carries only in-frame clones and drops some. The sample lists over 150,000 clones, approximately 62% occurring once. The specimen was memory CD4+ T cells sorted from blood. These receptors all stem from a man aged 25 to 40 in good health. The CDR3 runs from the conserved cysteine through the conserved F or W.

j_call v_call cdr3_aa
TRBJ2-7 TRBV5-1 CASSFRGGSYEQYF
TRBJ2-2 TRBV19 CASSTTLGANTGELFF
TRBJ1-2 TRBV6-5 CASSHGSGNYGYTF
TRBJ2-3 TRBV29-1 CSAAGTSFSDTQYF
TRBJ1-3 TRBV5-1 CASSLEGPISGNTIYF
TRBJ2-1 TRBV11-3 CASSSPSGRAWIEQFF
TRBJ2-1 TRBV28 CASATTTQRVTHNEQFF
TRBJ2-5 TRBV5-5 CASSPTSGRTQETQYF
TRBJ2-7 TRBV18 CASSPLQGGGAYEQYF
TRBJ2-3 TRBV5-5 CASSLRVTDTQYF
TRBJ2-2 TRBV11-2 CASSLIAGGTGELFF